These 27 T cell receptor beta chains originate from one sample sequenced in a study of response to subunit inactivated influenza vaccine. TCRdb re-called the RT-PCR reads through MiXCR, storing one row per CDR3 protein. This table holds 500,000 to 700,000 distinct CDR3 sequences, roughly 25% found once. These data are also associated with another study on T cells expressing NK-cell markers. Per that paper: The cDNA for TCR beta came from 5'RACE template switching with UMIs.

The material sequenced was CD4+ T cells sorted from PBMCs, taken 11 to 12 days after vaccination. The receptors stem from a man aged 45-65 years who received an inactivated influenza vaccine.

This clonotype was detected many times. J is TRBJ2-3 and V is TRBV5-1; D is uncertain. V dropped 0 bases and J dropped 0 bases, with 8 bases sitting between them. CDR3 length: 15 residues. Germline V gene sequence: CDR1 SGHRS, CDR2 YFSETQ. The DNA of the CDR3 is TGCGCCAGCAGCTTGGGAGTCTCCAGCACAGATACGCAGTATTTT. The encoded protein is CASSLGVSSTDTQYF.

This clonotype was seen only a few times. In DNA form, the CDR3 reads TGTGCCAGCAGCCAACGACAGGACTATGGCTACACCTTC. Amino acid sequence: CASSQRQDYGYTF. The chain links TRBV9 to TRBJ1-2; the D gene is possibly TRBD1 (6 bases). Trimming removed 4 bases from V and 3 bases from J, with 10 bases in between. Germline lookup yields CDR1 SGDLS and CDR2 YYNGEE. The CDR3 loop spans 13 amino acids.

The chain carries TRBV20-1 and TRBJ2-5; TRBD1 might be the D (6 bases). CDR3 size: 13 residues. Trimming left V 6 bases short and J 2 bases short, with 13 bases between. Per germline, CDR1 DFQATT and CDR2 SNEGSKA (reference sequence). For the CDR3, the DNA is TGCAGTGCCCTAGGAAGGGGGCAAGAGACCCAGTACTTC. Translating gives CSALGRGQETQYF.

The chain employs TRBV12-3 or TRBV12-4 and TRBJ1-5; 7 nucleotides match TRBD1. CDR3 length: 15 residues. The ends lost 6 bases at V and 10 bases at J; junction bases unmatched: 15. Written as DNA, the CDR3 is TGTGCCAGCAGCCGCCAGGCAGGGGGGCAAGGTCCCCAGCATTTT. The encoded protein is CASSRQAGGQGPQHF.

This clonotype was seen a few times. The genes are TRBV3-1 and TRBJ2-6; D is possibly TRBD1 or TRBD2 (5 bases each). V dropped 3 bases and J dropped 0 bases, with 12 bases sitting between them. Germline V gene lookup returns CDR1 LGHDT and CDR2 YNNKEL (reference sequence). The length of the CDR3 is 17 residues. The CDR3 sequence: CASSHEGQYSGANVLTF. The CDR3 DNA reads TGTGCCAGCAGCCATGAGGGGCAGTACTCTGGGGCCAACGTCCTGACTTTC.

This clonotype was observed a few times. At one end the junction does not follow the germline gene, possibly because of a read error. The J gene is TRBJ2-2, the V gene TRBV7-7, with TRBD2 matching 11 bases. The germline V gene has CDR1 SSHAT and CDR2 FNYEAQ (reference sequence). CDR3 length: 16 residues. The CDR3 DNA follows: TGTGCTAGCAGCCGTGAACTAGCGGGGGAGACCGGGGAGCTGTTTTTT. Its protein is CASSRELAGETGELFF.

The chain has TRBV5-5 and TRBJ1-1; no clear D gene. CDR3 length equals 14 residues. Per the germline V gene, CDR1 is SGHKS and CDR2 is YYEKEE (reference sequence). Deletions cut 5 bases from V and 4 bases from J, with 15 bases between. CDR3 amino acids: CASSFGGRTTEAFF. Here the CDR3 DNA reads TGTGCCAGCAGTTTCGGCGGAAGGACCACTGAAGCTTTCTTT.

The DNA for the CDR3 is TGTGCCATCAGTCCCTCGGGTGGGGGTCAGGAGGAGACCCAGTACTTC. The encoded protein is CAISPSGGGQEETQYF. This chain connects TRBV10-3 to TRBJ2-5, with D perhaps given as TRBD1 or TRBD2 (5 bases each). V lost 5 bases and J lost 5, with 21 bases in between. In germline, CDR1 is ENHRY, CDR2 SYGVKD. The CDR3 runs 16 residues.

This clonotype was seen only a few times. The V gene is TRBV3-1, the J gene TRBJ2-2, with TRBD1 matching over 10 bases. CDR1 and CDR2 from the germline V gene are LGHDT and YNNKEL (reference sequence). This CDR3 has 17 amino acids. Losses at the gene ends were 4 bases for V and 7 bases for J; bases not matched to a gene: 12. CDR3 coding DNA: TGTGCCAGCAGCCGAATTTCCTGGACAGGGGGTGGCGGGGAGCTGTTTTTT. Amino acid sequence: CASSRISWTGGGGELFF.

For this clonotype: Its ends do not fully match the called genes, so a read error is possible. This chain uses TRBV7-7 with TRBJ2-5; tentative D call: TRBD2 (6 bases). The CDR3 spans 14 residues. CDR1 and CDR2 (germline): SSHAT, FNYEAQ (reference sequence). In nucleotides, the CDR3 is TGTGCTAGCAGCCCCGGGAGCGTCCAAGAGACCCAGTACTTC. It is translated as CASSPGSVQETQYF.

This clonotype showed up just a few times. CDR3 DNA: TGTGCCAGCAGTCGCTTGGTTGGCAGGAGCTCCTATAATTCACCCCTCCACTTT. Protein: CASSRLVGRSSYNSPLHF. The chain links TRBV6-1 to TRBJ1-6, with D unclear. Between the trimmed V and J ends, which lost 5 bases and 0 bases, there was a span of 17 bases. Germline V lookup: CDR1 MNHNS, CDR2 SASEGT. The CDR3 has 18 amino acids.

V and J are TRBV5-1 and TRBJ2-5; D is perhaps TRBD1 (5 bases). Deletions cut 2 bases from V and 5 bases from J, with 19 bases between. CDR1 and CDR2 (germline): SGHRS, YFSETQ. The CDR3 has 16 amino acids. CDR3 nucleotides: TGCGCCAGCAGCTTAAGCCCAGCGACAGTGAGCGAGACCCAGTACTTC. Translated: CASSLSPATVSETQYF.

The rearrangement links TRBV18 to TRBJ2-5; D is perhaps TRBD1 or TRBD2 (5 bases each). Germline V lookup: CDR1 KGHSH, CDR2 LQKENI. V lost 1 base, J lost 2 bases, and 17 bases lay in between. There are 17 residues in the CDR3. The DNA of the CDR3 is TGTGCCAGCTCACCACATGCGCCGGGACCACTTCAAGAGACCCAGTACTTC. Translation: CASSPHAPGPLQETQYF.

This sequence joins TRBV7-2 and TRBJ2-1; maybe TRBD1 (6 bases). In germline, CDR1 is SGHTA, CDR2 FQGNSA. Trimming removed 1 base from V and 9 bases from J, with 22 bases in between. The CDR3 totals 17 residues. In DNA form, the CDR3 reads TGTGCCAGCAGCTTAGGGGATAGGGGTTCAGGGGTCGGTGAGCAGTTCTTC. This translates into CASSLGDRGSGVGEQFF.

The chain links TRBV20-1 to TRBJ2-7, with 10 positions matching TRBD1. CDR1 and CDR2 (germline): DFQATT, SNEGSKA (reference sequence). After removal of 3 bases from V and 4 bases from J, the junction contained 3 bases not matched to a gene. The CDR3 extends over 13 amino acids. The CDR3: CSARTGGRYEQYF. The CDR3 DNA follows: TGCAGTGCTAGGACAGGGGGCAGATACGAGCAGTACTTC.

This clonotype has more than one count but fewer than ten. The V call is TRBV5-1, the J call TRBJ2-1, with D unclear. The CDR3 length is 13 residues. Germline CDR1 is SGHRS and CDR2 is YFSETQ. With 4 bases removed from V and 6 bases from J, the gap between germline ends came to 11 bases. The CDR3 sequence is CASSVDGLNEQFF. The CDR3 DNA reads as TGCGCCAGCAGCGTGGACGGTCTCAATGAGCAGTTCTTC.

This clonotype was seen more than once but under ten times. The chain employs TRBV6-2 or TRBV6-3 and TRBJ2-5; perhaps TRBD2 as D (5 bases). Germline V gives CDR1 MNHEY, CDR2 SVGEGT. The CDR3 covers 16 residues. The V gene lost 0 bases and the J gene lost 3 bases, with 14 bases spanning the gap. Written as DNA, the CDR3 is TGTGCCAGCAGTTACTCCTCGGGGAGTGGCAAAGAGACCCAGTACTTC. Its protein product is CASSYSSGSGKETQYF.

The V call is TRBV20-1, the J call TRBJ2-7, with 8 nucleotides matching TRBD2. CDR1 is DFQATT and CDR2 is SNEGSKA in the germline V gene (reference sequence). V lost 3 bases to trimming and J lost 0 bases; unmatched junction nucleotides: 4. The CDR3 runs 14 residues. CDR3 region: CSARSGTSSYEQYF. The CDR3 DNA is TGCAGTGCTAGGTCCGGGACTAGCTCCTACGAGCAGTACTTC.

The DNA of the CDR3 is TGTGCCAGCAGCCCCGACAGAGGAGCTAGGATCATATATTTT. Protein: CASSPDRGARIIYF. J is TRBJ1-3 and V is TRBV5-6; TRBD1 is a possible D gene (5 bases). The CDR3 totals 14 residues. Germline loops: CDR1 SGHDT, CDR2 YYEEEE. The V and J ends lost 4 bases and 12 bases respectively, with 20 bases between them.

This chain's CDR3 is CASSPGTSGFGEQFF. In nucleotides, the CDR3 is TGCGCCAGCAGCCCAGGGACTAGCGGGTTCGGTGAGCAGTTCTTC. This chain uses TRBV5-1 with TRBJ2-1; 12 bases match TRBD2. V was clipped by 4 bases and J by 9 bases; unmatched bases: 8. CDR3 size: 15 residues. Germline loops: CDR1 SGHRS, CDR2 YFSETQ. Full variable domain (remainder filled in from reference TRBV5-1 and TRBJ2-1): KAGVTQTPRYLIKTRGQQVTLSCSPISGHRSVSWYQQTPGQGLQFLFEYFSETQRNKGNFPGRFSGRQFSNSRSEMNVSTLELGDSALYLCASSPGTSGFGEQFFGPGTRLTVL.

This chain links TRBV24-1 with TRBJ2-2; no definite D call. Germline CDR1 reads KGHDR; CDR2 reads SFDVKD. The CDR3 runs to 13 residues. The V end was cut by 4 bases, the J end by 7 bases, with 9 bases between. The CDR3 region has the DNA TGTGCCACCAGTGACCCCGGCATCGGGGAGCTGTTTTTT. This gives the protein CATSDPGIGELFF.

This clonotype turned up a few times. The rearrangement links TRBV2 to TRBJ2-1, with D possibly matching TRBD1 (5 bases). Deletions cut 6 bases from V and 12 bases from J, with 15 bases between. The CDR3 loop spans 12 amino acids. Germline V gives CDR1 SNHLY, CDR2 FYNNEI. The CDR3 DNA sequence: TGTGCCAGCAGAACAGGAGTCAGAAGGCAGTTCTTC. The encoded protein is CASRTGVRRQFF.

This clonotype was observed at least ten times. V gene TRBV6-2 or TRBV6-3 combines with J gene TRBJ2-1; tentatively, D is TRBD1 or TRBD2 (6 bases each). This CDR3 spans 17 amino acids. The germline gives CDR1 MNHEY, CDR2 SVGEGT. V was cut by 5 bases and J by 4 bases, with 21 bases left in between. The CDR3 bases are TGTGCCAGCAGTATAATAGGGGGAGGCCGATTATACAATGAGCAGTTCTTC. Translated: CASSIIGGGRLYNEQFF.

This chain connects TRBV6-5 to TRBJ2-7; unclear D gene. Trimming removed 0 bases from V and 2 bases from J, with 11 bases in between. The CDR3 has 15 amino acids. Germline CDR1 is MNHEY and CDR2 is SVGAGI. The CDR3 DNA sequence: TGTGCCAGCAGTTACTCAGCGCGGAGCACCTACGAGCAGTACTTC. It translates to CASSYSARSTYEQYF.

This clonotype has ten or more counts. The chain carries TRBV7-2 and TRBJ2-1, with TRBD2 identical over 10 bases. There are 17 residues in the CDR3. Germline V lookup: CDR1 SGHTA, CDR2 FQGNSA. Trimming at V came to 5 bases and at J to 5 bases, leaving 12 bases not matched to a gene. CDR3 sequence (DNA): TGTGCCAGCAGCCAAGGAGGTCGGACTAGCGGAAACAATGAGCAGTTCTTC. Amino acid sequence: CASSQGGRTSGNNEQFF.

The V and J genes are TRBV18 and TRBJ2-7, with D uncertain. The V end was cut by 6 bases, the J end by 2 bases, with 8 bases between. Germline assignment: CDR1 KGHSH and CDR2 LQKENI. This CDR3 has 12 amino acids. CDR3 in DNA: TGTGCCAGCTCGTACTCAGCCTACGAGCAGTACTTC. It encodes CASSYSAYEQYF.

This clonotype turned up a few times. The V and J genes are TRBV7-2 and TRBJ1-1, with a weak D call TRBD1 (5 bases). The CDR3 sequence is 14 residues long. CDR1 is SGHTA, CDR2 FQGNSA, per germline. Trimming stripped 3 bases from V and 3 bases from J, with 11 bases between. DNA of the CDR3: TGTGCCAGCAGCTTGGGGACTGAATACACTGAAGCTTTCTTT. It is translated as CASSLGTEYTEAFF.